This TCR beta chain was captured by sequencing in a study of T cells expressing NK-cell markers (dated by TCRdb to about 2020). For context, the study as a whole: In sorted CD3+CD56+NKG2C+, CD3+CD56+NKG2C- and CD3+CD56-NKG2C+ T-cell subsets from about 8 donors, TCR beta-chain repertoires were profiled. Seven of the eight sequenced donors were HCMV-seropositive and one was HCMV-seronegative. The eight sequenced donors were randomly selected healthy volunteers, three men and five women. Sequencing of the libraries produced 2 x 150 bp reads on Illumina HiSeq 2000/2500, MiSeq or NextSeq.

HCMV serostatus was determined by detecting HCMV-specific IgG in serum with a commercial ELISA kit. Ficoll density gradient centrifugation was used to isolate peripheral blood mononuclear cells from blood. The sequencer was an Illumina HiSeq 2000. 5'RACE template switching, by which a universal primer site and unique molecular identifiers were added, was used to make TCR beta cDNA libraries. Synthesis of cDNA was primed from the TCR beta constant segment and was followed by two consecutive PCR amplification steps. The study's own analysis went as follows. Reads were demultiplexed and grouped by UMI with MIGEC, and clonotypes were assembled and quantified with MiTCR. To exclude erroneous sequences, only TCR cDNA sequences supported by at least two reads were retained. The tcR package was used for downstream repertoire analysis, and clonotypes were matched across fractions by CDR3 nucleotide sequence plus V segment. VDJmatch was used to annotate antigen specificity against VDJdb, with one amino acid substitution in CDR3 allowed. TCRdb reanalyzed the reads, keeping one entry per CDR3 protein sequence and omitting DNA. These V and J calls are TCRdb output, not the study's own analysis. For this sample, the table gives some 600,000 distinct CDR3 sequences. Roughly 3.4% of the sample is in the top ten clones.

From cysteine to phenylalanine, the CDR3 is 16 amino acids long. No DNA sequence was recorded. From the germline V gene, CDR1 is SGDLS and CDR2 is YYNGEE. In the case of this clonotype: Its antigen is unknown.

The investigation overall reported the following: In six donors, the dominant CD3+CD56+NKG2C+ clonotypes were found to rank among the top 10 CD8+ clonotypes and to make up 1.0-7.0% of CD8+ T cells. Those dominant clonotypes were again the most abundant among CD3+CD56-NKG2C+ cells in a handful of donors, at about 25-60.1%. Whether the expanded NKG2C-expressing T cell clones were specific for HCMV antigens was left unclear.

The chain is made from TRBV9 and TRBJ2-3; TCRdb calls TRBD2, which cannot be checked without DNA. The sample comprised blood T cells: a sorted CD56 or NKG2C T cell subset, CD4+ or CD8+ T cells, or bulk PBMC T cells (not recorded which). The TCR comes from a young man in good health. Donor details come from another sample of the same person, matched by shared clones. The CDR3 corresponds to CASSVRGTSGRDTQYF.